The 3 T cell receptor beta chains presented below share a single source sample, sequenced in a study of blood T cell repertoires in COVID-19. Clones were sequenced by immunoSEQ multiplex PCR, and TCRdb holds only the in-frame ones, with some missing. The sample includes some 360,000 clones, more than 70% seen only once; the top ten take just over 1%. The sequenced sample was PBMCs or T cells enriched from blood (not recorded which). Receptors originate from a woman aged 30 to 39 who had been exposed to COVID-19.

The CDR3 reads CASSSPVVGDSYEQYF. Written as DNA, the CDR3 is TGTGCCAGCAGCTCCCCGGTAGTAGGGGACTCCTACGAGCAGTACTTC. The chain employs TRBV7-9 and TRBJ2-7; the D gene is possibly TRBD1 (5 bases). The CDR3 extends over 16 amino acids. The V gene lost 4 bases and the J gene lost 0 bases, with 16 bases spanning the gap. CDR1 and CDR2 (germline): SEHNR, FQNEAQ (reference sequence).

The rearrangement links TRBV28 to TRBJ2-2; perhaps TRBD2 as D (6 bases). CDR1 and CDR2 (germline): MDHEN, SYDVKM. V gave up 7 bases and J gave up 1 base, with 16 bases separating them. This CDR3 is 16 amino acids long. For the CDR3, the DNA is TGTGCCAGCAACTCCTACCGGCGGGAGAACACCGGGGAGCTGTTTTTT. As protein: CASNSYRRENTGELFF.

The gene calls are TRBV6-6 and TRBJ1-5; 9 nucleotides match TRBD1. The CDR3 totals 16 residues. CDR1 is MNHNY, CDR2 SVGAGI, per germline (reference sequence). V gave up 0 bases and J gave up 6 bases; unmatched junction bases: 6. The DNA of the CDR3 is TGTGCCAGCAGTTACTCGGACAGGGGTCACGGTCAGCCCCAGCATTTT. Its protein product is CASSYSDRGHGQPQHF.